This T cell receptor beta chain was captured by sequencing in a study of blood T cell repertoires in COVID-19. Whole-study context: Italy, Spain and the United States were the sources of the convalescent and acute COVID-19 samples.

The data were produced by immunoSEQ multiplex PCR, yet TCRdb's version contains in-frame clones alone and is incomplete. The repertoire consists of 150,000 to 200,000 clones, with around 73% occurring once and the leading ten covering 15% to 20%. Trimming shortened V by 2 bases and J by 14 bases, and 16 bases separated the two germline ends. Germline assignment: CDR1 MNHEY and CDR2 SMNVEV (reference sequence). This CDR3 has 13 amino acids. The chain couples TRBV27 to TRBJ2-1; perhaps TRBD2 as D (6 bases). The sequencing input was PBMCs or T cells enriched from blood (not recorded which). The clonotype comes from a woman aged 45-59 years who had recovered from COVID-19. The CDR3 loop is CASSLTSILGKFF. DNA of the CDR3: TGTGCCAGCAGTTTAACTAGCATACTCGGGAAGTTCTTC.